This is a list of T cell receptor beta chains from one sample in a study of CD8 T cells in ankylosing spondylitis. Each CDR3 protein is one row after TCRdb ran MiXCR on the 5' RACE reads. The repertoire holds around 230,000 distinct CDR3 sequences, with 8% to 9.5% as singletons. Specimen: blood, either unsorted or a sorted T cell fraction (not recorded which). These TCRs come from a male donor with ankylosing spondylitis or in good health (not recorded which). The CDR3 runs from the conserved cysteine through the conserved F or W. Fields, in order: V gene, clone size, D gene, J gene, CDR3 protein, CDR3 DNA. D genes are given only for firm matches. Clone size is given for some rows only: seen once, a few or many times, or a class if the clone is expanded.

V gene: TRBV5-1; clone size: few; D gene: NA; J gene: TRBJ2-1; CDR3 protein: CASSSATASYNEQFF; CDR3 DNA: TGCGCCAGCAGCTCGGCTACAGCCTCCTACAATGAGCAGTTCTTC
V gene: TRBV7-2; clone size: many; D gene: NA; J gene: TRBJ1-2; CDR3 protein: CASSLTILYGYTF; CDR3 DNA: TGTGCCAGCAGCTTAACCATTCTCTATGGCTACACCTTC
V gene: TRBV7-2; clone size: many; D gene: NA; J gene: TRBJ2-7; CDR3 protein: CASSISHALENYEQYF; CDR3 DNA: TGTGCCAGCAGCATAAGTCACGCACTAGAGAACTACGAGCAGTACTTC
V gene: TRBV29-1; clone size: many; D gene: NA; J gene: TRBJ1-2; CDR3 protein: CSVMGVDYGYTF; CDR3 DNA: TGCAGCGTTATGGGGGTGGACTATGGCTACACCTTC
V gene: TRBV20-1; clone size: many; D gene: NA; J gene: TRBJ2-7; CDR3 protein: CSASSPNFPYEQYF; CDR3 DNA: TGCAGTGCTAGTAGCCCGAACTTCCCCTACGAGCAGTACTTC
V gene: TRBV9; clone size: many; D gene: NA; J gene: TRBJ1-4; CDR3 protein: CASSADPGMGREKLFF; CDR3 DNA: TGTGCCAGCAGCGCCGACCCCGGGATGGGAAGGGAAAAACTGTTTTTT
V gene: TRBV7-8; clone size: many; D gene: NA; J gene: TRBJ1-6; CDR3 protein: CASSAGQNSPLHF; CDR3 DNA: TGTGCCAGCAGCGCAGGACAGAATTCACCCCTCCACTTT
V gene: TRBV6-2/TRBV6-3; clone size: many; D gene: TRBD2; J gene: TRBJ2-7; CDR3 protein: CASRGDLAGYYYEQYF; CDR3 DNA: TGTGCCAGCAGGGGGGACCTAGCGGGTTATTACTACGAGCAGTACTTC
V gene: TRBV12-3/TRBV12-4; clone size: many; D gene: NA; J gene: TRBJ2-5; CDR3 protein: CASSPTHKTGETQYF; CDR3 DNA: TGTGCCAGCAGTCCGACCCACAAAACCGGGGAGACCCAGTACTTC
V gene: TRBV20-1; clone size: many; D gene: TRBD1; J gene: TRBJ1-5; CDR3 protein: CSGRPGQGFSQPQHF; CDR3 DNA: TGCAGTGGAAGGCCGGGACAGGGGTTTAGTCAGCCCCAGCATTTT
V gene: TRBV11-3; clone size: many; D gene: TRBD2; J gene: TRBJ2-3; CDR3 protein: CASSRGLVSDTQYF; CDR3 DNA: TGTGCCAGCAGCCGTGGACTAGTATCGGATACGCAGTATTTT
V gene: TRBV7-9; clone size: many; D gene: NA; J gene: TRBJ2-7; CDR3 protein: CASSPPEYYEQYF; CDR3 DNA: TGTGCCAGCAGCCCCCCCGAGTACTACGAGCAGTACTTC
V gene: TRBV6-2/TRBV6-3; clone size: many; D gene: NA; J gene: TRBJ1-1; CDR3 protein: CASSDTARYTEAFF; CDR3 DNA: TGTGCCAGCAGTGACACAGCTCGATACACTGAAGCTTTCTTT
V gene: TRBV12-3/TRBV12-4; clone size: NA; D gene: NA; J gene: TRBJ1-1; CDR3 protein: CASSLTGGPAAFF; CDR3 DNA: TGTGCCAGCAGTTTAACAGGAGGGCCAGCCGCTTTCTTT
V gene: TRBV11-3; clone size: many; D gene: NA; J gene: TRBJ2-1; CDR3 protein: CASSLGAPANEQFF; CDR3 DNA: TGTGCCAGCAGCTTAGGGGCCCCTGCCAATGAGCAGTTCTTC
V gene: TRBV20-1; clone size: many; D gene: TRBD1; J gene: TRBJ1-3; CDR3 protein: CSATDRAPGNTIYF; CDR3 DNA: TGCAGTGCTACCGACAGGGCCCCTGGAAACACCATATATTTT
V gene: TRBV6-5; clone size: many; D gene: TRBD1; J gene: TRBJ2-5; CDR3 protein: CASSYGTGEETQYF; CDR3 DNA: TGTGCCAGCAGTTACGGCACAGGGGAAGAGACCCAGTACTTC
V gene: TRBV7-9; clone size: many; D gene: NA; J gene: TRBJ1-2; CDR3 protein: CASSSGNYGYTF; CDR3 DNA: TGTGCCAGCAGCTCAGGGAACTATGGCTACACCTTC
V gene: TRBV7-6; clone size: many; D gene: NA; J gene: TRBJ2-6; CDR3 protein: CASSLAGSYPSGANVLTF; CDR3 DNA: TGTGCCAGCAGCTTAGCCGGGTCCTACCCGTCTGGGGCCAACGTCCTGACTTTC
V gene: TRBV20-1; clone size: many; D gene: NA; J gene: TRBJ2-7; CDR3 protein: CSARGPIATSYEQYF; CDR3 DNA: TGCAGTGCTAGAGGCCCTATAGCGACCAGCTACGAGCAGTACTTC
V gene: TRBV27; clone size: many; D gene: NA; J gene: TRBJ1-6; CDR3 protein: CASRKTRGSYNSPLHF; CDR3 DNA: TGTGCCAGCAGAAAGACCCGGGGCTCCTATAATTCACCCCTCCACTTT
V gene: TRBV6-2/TRBV6-3; clone size: many; D gene: TRBD1; J gene: TRBJ2-7; CDR3 protein: CASSYSGTGAEQYF; CDR3 DNA: TGTGCCAGCAGTTACTCCGGGACAGGGGCCGAGCAGTACTTC
V gene: TRBV12-3/TRBV12-4; clone size: many; D gene: NA; J gene: TRBJ1-2; CDR3 protein: CASSFYSLGYTF; CDR3 DNA: TGTGCCAGCAGTTTCTACTCTCTTGGCTACACCTTC
V gene: TRBV7-9; clone size: many; D gene: NA; J gene: TRBJ2-7; CDR3 protein: CASSLRDTPTGEQYF; CDR3 DNA: TGTGCCAGCAGCTTACGCGACACCCCAACGGGAGAGCAGTACTTC
V gene: TRBV12-3/TRBV12-4; clone size: many; D gene: NA; J gene: TRBJ2-3; CDR3 protein: CASSPTHPRDSQKQYF; CDR3 DNA: TGTGCCAGCAGTCCTACCCACCCGCGGGACTCTCAGAAGCAGTATTTT
V gene: TRBV28; clone size: many; D gene: NA; J gene: TRBJ2-7; CDR3 protein: CASSHSQTRTYEQYF; CDR3 DNA: TGTGCCAGCAGCCACAGCCAAACTCGCACCTACGAGCAGTACTTC
V gene: TRBV19; clone size: many; D gene: TRBD1; J gene: TRBJ1-2; CDR3 protein: CASLTGDGYTF; CDR3 DNA: TGTGCCAGCCTTACAGGGGACGGCTACACCTTC
V gene: TRBV29-1; clone size: NA; D gene: TRBD2; J gene: TRBJ2-3; CDR3 protein: CSVRLAGLADTQYF; CDR3 DNA: TGCAGCGTCCGACTAGCGGGTCTGGCAGATACGCAGTATTTT
V gene: TRBV12-3/TRBV12-4; clone size: many; D gene: TRBD2; J gene: TRBJ2-1; CDR3 protein: CASSLSAGGLNEQFF; CDR3 DNA: TGTGCCAGCAGTTTAAGTGCGGGAGGGCTCAATGAGCAGTTCTTC
V gene: TRBV12-3/TRBV12-4; clone size: many; D gene: TRBD2; J gene: TRBJ2-3; CDR3 protein: CASSLVKLAGKADTQYF; CDR3 DNA: TGTGCCAGCAGTTTAGTCAAACTAGCGGGTAAAGCAGATACGCAGTATTTT
V gene: TRBV7-2; clone size: many; D gene: NA; J gene: TRBJ1-2; CDR3 protein: CASSLVRGAPNYGYTF; CDR3 DNA: TGTGCCAGCAGCTTAGTTCGGGGGGCCCCTAACTATGGCTACACCTTC
V gene: TRBV12-3/TRBV12-4; clone size: NA; D gene: TRBD2; J gene: TRBJ2-3; CDR3 protein: CASSSAGGTRTDTQYF; CDR3 DNA: TGTGCCAGCAGCTCCGCCGGGGGGACTCGCACAGATACGCAGTATTTT
V gene: TRBV7-9; clone size: many; D gene: TRBD1; J gene: TRBJ1-1; CDR3 protein: CASSLSGGTEAFF; CDR3 DNA: TGTGCCAGCAGCTTATCAGGGGGCACTGAAGCTTTCTTT
V gene: TRBV5-5; clone size: NA; D gene: NA; J gene: TRBJ1-2; CDR3 protein: CATARTVSDGYTF; CDR3 DNA: TGTGCCACCGCAAGGACGGTCTCAGATGGCTACACCTTC
V gene: TRBV7-8; clone size: few; D gene: NA; J gene: TRBJ2-7; CDR3 protein: CASSPGTRAYEQYF; CDR3 DNA: TGTGCCAGCAGCCCGGGGACTCGGGCATACGAGCAGTACTTC
V gene: TRBV3-1; clone size: many; D gene: NA; J gene: TRBJ2-3; CDR3 protein: CASSQAGRGFDTQYF; CDR3 DNA: TGTGCCAGCAGCCAAGCTGGAAGGGGGTTCGATACGCAGTATTTT
V gene: TRBV9; clone size: many; D gene: NA; J gene: TRBJ1-3; CDR3 protein: CASSTAGNTIYF; CDR3 DNA: TGTGCCAGCAGCACGGCGGGAAACACCATATATTTT
V gene: TRBV12-3/TRBV12-4; clone size: few; D gene: NA; J gene: TRBJ2-5; CDR3 protein: CASRYSPGLGPETQYF; CDR3 DNA: TGTGCCAGCAGGTATTCCCCCGGGCTGGGGCCAGAGACCCAGTACTTC
V gene: TRBV11-3; clone size: few; D gene: TRBD1; J gene: TRBJ1-2; CDR3 protein: CASSPRQGLGYGYTF; CDR3 DNA: TGTGCCAGCAGCCCCCGACAGGGGCTTGGCTATGGCTACACCTTC
V gene: TRBV5-5; clone size: many; D gene: NA; J gene: TRBJ2-1; CDR3 protein: CASSRDFLEDEQFF; CDR3 DNA: TGTGCCAGCAGCCGGGACTTCCTGGAGGATGAGCAGTTCTTC
V gene: TRBV20-1; clone size: many; D gene: TRBD1; J gene: TRBJ2-2; CDR3 protein: CSATGTGGKGELFF; CDR3 DNA: TGCAGTGCTACAGGGACAGGGGGCAAGGGGGAGCTGTTTTTT
V gene: TRBV4-3; clone size: many; D gene: NA; J gene: TRBJ2-7; CDR3 protein: CASSQSSDLGEPYEQYF; CDR3 DNA: TGCGCCAGCAGCCAATCCTCAGACCTAGGGGAACCCTACGAGCAGTACTTC
V gene: TRBV7-2; clone size: many; D gene: NA; J gene: TRBJ2-1; CDR3 protein: CASSLPPSSYNEQFF; CDR3 DNA: TGTGCCAGCAGCTTACCCCCGAGCTCCTACAATGAGCAGTTCTTC
V gene: TRBV30; clone size: many; D gene: NA; J gene: TRBJ1-6; CDR3 protein: CASTPGTDNSPLHF; CDR3 DNA: TGTGCCTCCACCCCCGGGACGGATAATTCACCCCTCCACTTT
V gene: TRBV19; clone size: many; D gene: TRBD1; J gene: TRBJ1-2; CDR3 protein: CASSTVGTGPSGYTF; CDR3 DNA: TGTGCCAGTAGTACCGTGGGGACAGGCCCCTCCGGCTACACCTTC